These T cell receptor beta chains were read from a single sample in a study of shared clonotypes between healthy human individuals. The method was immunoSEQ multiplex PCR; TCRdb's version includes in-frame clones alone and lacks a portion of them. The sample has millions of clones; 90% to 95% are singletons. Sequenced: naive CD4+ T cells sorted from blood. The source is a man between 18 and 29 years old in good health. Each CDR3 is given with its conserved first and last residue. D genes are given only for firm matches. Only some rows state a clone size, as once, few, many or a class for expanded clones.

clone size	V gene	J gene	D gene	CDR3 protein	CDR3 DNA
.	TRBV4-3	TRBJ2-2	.	CASSQDNPTVTGELFF	TGCGCCAGCAGCCAAGATAACCCCACAGTGACCGGGGAGCTGTTTTTT
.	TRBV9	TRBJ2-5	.	CASSVVGGLKETQYF	TGTGCCAGCAGCGTAGTAGGGGGACTAAAGGAGACCCAGTACTTC
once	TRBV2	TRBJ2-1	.	CASTPEGRGAGNEQFF	TGTGCCAGCACCCCAGAGGGACGGGGGGCGGGTAATGAGCAGTTCTTC
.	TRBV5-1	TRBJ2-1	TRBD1	CASSLVAGGSYNEQFF	TGCGCCAGCAGCTTGGTTGCAGGGGGCTCCTACAATGAGCAGTTCTTC
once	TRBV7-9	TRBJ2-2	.	CASSLAIGPGELFF	TGTGCCAGCAGCTTAGCTATCGGCCCCGGGGAGCTGTTTTTT
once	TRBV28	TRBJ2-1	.	CASSFPRSSYNEQFF	TGTGCCAGCAGTTTTCCGCGGAGCTCCTACAATGAGCAGTTCTTC
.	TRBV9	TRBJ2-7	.	CASSVASGVNYEQYF	TGTGCCAGCAGCGTAGCTTCAGGGGTTAACTACGAGCAGTACTTC
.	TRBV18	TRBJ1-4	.	CASSQGLDEKLFF	TGTGCCAGCTCACAGGGACTGGATGAAAAACTGTTTTTT
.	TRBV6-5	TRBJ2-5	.	CASSYLNGETQYF	TGTGCCAGCAGCTATCTGAACGGGGAGACCCAGTACTTC
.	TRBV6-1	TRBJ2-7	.	CASSVGGYEQYF	TGTGCCAGCAGTGTAGGGGGCTACGAGCAGTACTTC
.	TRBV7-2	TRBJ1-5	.	CASSLGAVTISPQHF	TGTGCCAGCAGCTTAGGGGCGGTAACGATCAGCCCCCAGCATTTT
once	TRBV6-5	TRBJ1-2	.	CASSYSGQYGYTF	TGTGCCAGCAGTTACTCGGGGCAGTATGGCTACACCTTC
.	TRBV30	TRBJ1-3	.	CAWNAAGNSGNTIYF	TGTGCCTGGAATGCGGCAGGGAACTCTGGAAACACCATATATTTT
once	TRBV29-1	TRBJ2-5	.	CSVEDHGLETQYF	TGCAGCGTTGAAGATCACGGGTTAGAGACCCAGTACTTC
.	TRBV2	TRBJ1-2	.	CASSPDGNYGYTF	TGTGCCAGCAGTCCCGACGGAAACTATGGCTACACCTTC
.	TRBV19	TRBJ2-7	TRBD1	CASSDPGTGVYEQYF	TGTGCCAGTAGTGACCCTGGGACAGGGGTCTACGAGCAGTACTTC
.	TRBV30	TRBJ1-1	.	CACLIGVAFF	TGTGCCTGCCTCATTGGGGTAGCTTTCTTT
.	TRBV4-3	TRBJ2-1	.	CASSQDLSSYNEQFF	TGCGCCAGCAGCCAAGATTTGAGCTCCTACAATGAGCAGTTCTTC
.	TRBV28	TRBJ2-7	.	CASSLGGRGYEQYF	TGTGCCAGCAGTTTGGGGGGCCGGGGGTACGAGCAGTACTTC
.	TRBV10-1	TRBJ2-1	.	CASSDSGQSSSYNEQFF	TGCGCCAGCAGTGATTCGGGGCAGTCGAGCTCCTACAATGAGCAGTTCTTC
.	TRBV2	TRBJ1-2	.	CASSEIVGANYGYTF	TGTGCCAGCAGTGAAATCGTGGGGGCGAACTATGGCTACACCTTC
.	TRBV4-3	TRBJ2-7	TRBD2	CASSQDLTSGRYEQYF	TGCGCCAGCAGCCAAGATCTTACTAGCGGGCGATACGAGCAGTACTTC
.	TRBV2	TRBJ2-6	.	CASSATYSGANVLTF	TGTGCCAGCAGCGCTACCTACTCTGGGGCCAACGTCCTGACTTTC
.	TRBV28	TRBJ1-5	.	CASSAFEALNQPQHF	TGTGCCAGCAGTGCGTTTGAGGCCCTCAATCAGCCCCAGCATTTT
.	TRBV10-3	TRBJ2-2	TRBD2	CATQGRDGAGELFF	TGTGCCACTCAAGGGAGGGATGGTGCCGGGGAGCTGTTTTTT
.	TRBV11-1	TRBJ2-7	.	CASSKGQTITYEQYF	TGTGCCAGCAGCAAAGGACAGACTATAACCTACGAGCAGTACTTC